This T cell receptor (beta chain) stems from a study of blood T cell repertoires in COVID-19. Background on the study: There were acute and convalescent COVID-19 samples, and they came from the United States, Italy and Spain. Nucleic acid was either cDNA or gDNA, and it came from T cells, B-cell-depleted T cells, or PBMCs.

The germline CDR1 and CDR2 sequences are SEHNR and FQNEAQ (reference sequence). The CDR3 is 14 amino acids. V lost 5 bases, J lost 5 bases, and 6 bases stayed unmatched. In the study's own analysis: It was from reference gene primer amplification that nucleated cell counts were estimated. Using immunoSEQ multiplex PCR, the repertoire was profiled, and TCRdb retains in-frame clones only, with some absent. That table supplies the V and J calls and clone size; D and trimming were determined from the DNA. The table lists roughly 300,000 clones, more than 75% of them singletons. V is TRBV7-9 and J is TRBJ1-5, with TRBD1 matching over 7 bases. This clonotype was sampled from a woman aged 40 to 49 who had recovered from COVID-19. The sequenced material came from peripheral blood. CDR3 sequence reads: CASSPTGYDQPQHF. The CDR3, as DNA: TGTGCCAGCAGCCCGACAGGGTATGATCAGCCCCAGCATTTT.